This TCR beta chain is from a study of blood T cell repertoires in COVID-19. Study context: Researchers got acute and convalescent COVID-19 samples from the United States, Italy and Spain. T cells, B-cell-depleted T cells, or PBMCs supplied cDNA or gDNA.

The CDR3 is 14 residues long. Germline V gene sequence: CDR1 MNHEY, CDR2 SVGAGI. V was pared by 0 bases and J by 5 bases, with 11 bases between. In the source study's methods: Reference gene primer amplification in the assay estimated nucleated cell counts. TCRdb's table, derived via immunoSEQ multiplex PCR, lists solely in-frame clones and lacks some. V, J and clone size were drawn from that table, and D and trimming were deduced from the DNA. The sample shows roughly 100,000 clones, roughly 82% of them seen only once. What was sequenced was peripheral blood. The chain joins TRBV6-5 to TRBJ2-7, with D hard to call. The clonotype comes from a man aged 55 to 70 with acute or convalescent COVID-19. The CDR3 nucleotides are TGTGCCAGCAGTTACTCACCCCTCCGGGACGAGCAGTACTTC. Its protein is CASSYSPLRDEQYF.